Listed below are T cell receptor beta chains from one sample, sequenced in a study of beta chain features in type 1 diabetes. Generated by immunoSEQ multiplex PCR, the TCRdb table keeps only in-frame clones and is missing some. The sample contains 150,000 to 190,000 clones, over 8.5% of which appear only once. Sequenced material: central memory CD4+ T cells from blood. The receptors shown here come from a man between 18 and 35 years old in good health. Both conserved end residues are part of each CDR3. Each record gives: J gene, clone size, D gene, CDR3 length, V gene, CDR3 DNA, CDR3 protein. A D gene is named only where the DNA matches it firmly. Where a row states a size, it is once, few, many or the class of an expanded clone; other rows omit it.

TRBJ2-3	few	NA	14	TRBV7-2	TGTGCCAGCAGCTTAGGGGGCCGGGTCAATACGCAGTATTTT	CASSLGGRVNTQYF
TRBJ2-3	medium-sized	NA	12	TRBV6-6	TGTGCCAGCAGGGGTAGCACAGATACGCAGTATTTT	CASRGSTDTQYF
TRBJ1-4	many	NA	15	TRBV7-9	TGTGCCAGCAGACCAACTTGGGGCGAGAACGAAAAACTGTTTTTT	CASRPTWGENEKLFF
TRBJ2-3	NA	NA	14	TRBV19	TGTGCCAGCAGAACTAAGCGTTACACAGATACGCAGTATTTT	CASRTKRYTDTQYF
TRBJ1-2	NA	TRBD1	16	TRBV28	TGTGCCAGCAGTAGCCCCCGGGACAGAGTTAACTATGGCTACACCTTC	CASSSPRDRVNYGYTF
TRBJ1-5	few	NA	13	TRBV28	TGTGCCAGCAGTGTGGGATGGGCGCAGCCCCAGCATTTT	CASSVGWAQPQHF
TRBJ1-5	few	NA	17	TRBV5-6	TGTGCCAGCAGCTTGAATGGGGGACCACTCTCGGGTCAGCCCCAGCATTTT	CASSLNGGPLSGQPQHF
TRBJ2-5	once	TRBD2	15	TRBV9	TGTGCCAGCAGCGTGGGGAGCGGGGCGCAAGAGACCCAGTACTTC	CASSVGSGAQETQYF
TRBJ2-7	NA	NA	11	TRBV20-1	TGCAGTGCGAGAGGCCTGTACGAGCAGTACTTC	CSARGLYEQYF
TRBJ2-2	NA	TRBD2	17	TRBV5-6	TGTGCCAGCAGCCGGGGACTAGCGGGAGGGTTGACCGGGGAGCTGTTTTTT	CASSRGLAGGLTGELFF
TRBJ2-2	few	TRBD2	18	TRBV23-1	TGCGCCAGCAGTCAATCGATAGGCGGGAGGGCCAACACCGGGGAGCTGTTTTTT	CASSQSIGGRANTGELFF
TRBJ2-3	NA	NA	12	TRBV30	TGTGCCTGGAGTGTACCCCCGGATACGCAGTATTTT	CAWSVPPDTQYF
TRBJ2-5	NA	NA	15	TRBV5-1	TGCGCCAGCAGCTTGACGGGGGAAGTGCAAGAGACCCAGTACTTC	CASSLTGEVQETQYF
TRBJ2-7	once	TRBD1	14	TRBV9	TGTGCCAGCAGCACGCGACAGGGGGCTGTCGAGCAGTACTTC	CASSTRQGAVEQYF
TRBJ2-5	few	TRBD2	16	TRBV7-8	TGTGCCAGCAGTCGTGGGAGGGGTCGAGGGCAAGAGACCCAGTACTTC	CASSRGRGRGQETQYF
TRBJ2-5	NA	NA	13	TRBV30	TGTGCCTGGAGTAGAGGGAACCGAGAGACCCAGTACTTC	CAWSRGNRETQYF
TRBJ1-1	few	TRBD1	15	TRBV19	TGTGCCAGTAGTACCCCTCGGACAGGGAACACTGAAGCTTTCTTT	CASSTPRTGNTEAFF
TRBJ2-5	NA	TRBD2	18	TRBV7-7	TGTGCTAGCAGCTTAGCTCCCGGGAGGAGCGGGGGATGGGAGACCCAGTACTTC	CASSLAPGRSGGWETQYF
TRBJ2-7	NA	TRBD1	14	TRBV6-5	TGTGCCAGCAGGGATTGGGGACAGTCCTACGAGCAGTACTTC	CASRDWGQSYEQYF
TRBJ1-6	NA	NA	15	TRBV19	TGTGCCAGCATGACAGCGAGCTCCTATAATTCACCCCTCCACTTT	CASMTASSYNSPLHF
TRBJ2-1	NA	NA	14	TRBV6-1	TGTGCCAGCAGTGAAAAACCAGGGGTAATTGAGCAGTTCTTC	CASSEKPGVIEQFF
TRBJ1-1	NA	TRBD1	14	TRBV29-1	TGCAGCGTTGCGGCAGGGGGCCTGAACACTGAAGCTTTCTTT	CSVAAGGLNTEAFF
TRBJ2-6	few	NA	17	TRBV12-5	TGTGCTAGTGGTTTTACCTTGGGTCTCTCTGGGGCCAACGTCCTGACTTTC	CASGFTLGLSGANVLTF
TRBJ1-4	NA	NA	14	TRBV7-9	TGTGCCAGCAGCTTATCCGGGACAAAAGAAAAACTGTTTTTT	CASSLSGTKEKLFF
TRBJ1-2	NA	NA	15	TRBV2	TGTGCCAGCAGTGATCACCTGGACAGTCTCTATGGCTACACCTTC	CASSDHLDSLYGYTF
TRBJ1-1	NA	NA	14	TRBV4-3	TGCGCCAGCAGGCGACAGCCAATGAACACTGAAGCTTTCTTT	CASRRQPMNTEAFF
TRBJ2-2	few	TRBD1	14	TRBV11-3	TGTGCCAGCAGCCCGGGACAGGGTCCCGGGGAGCTGTTTTTT	CASSPGQGPGELFF
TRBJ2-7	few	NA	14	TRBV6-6	TGTGCCAGCAGTTACTCGGCAGGGCCCTACGAGCAGTACTTC	CASSYSAGPYEQYF
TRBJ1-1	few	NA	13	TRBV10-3	TGTGCCACCCGAAGAGGGGAGAACACTGAAGCTTTCTTT	CATRRGENTEAFF
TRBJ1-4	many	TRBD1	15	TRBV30	TGTGCCTGGACAACACAGGGGAGGGCTAATGAAAAACTGTTTTTT	CAWTTQGRANEKLFF
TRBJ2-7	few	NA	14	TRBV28	TGTGCCAGCAGTCCCGGGCCCCGTGGGGACGAGCAGTACTTC	CASSPGPRGDEQYF
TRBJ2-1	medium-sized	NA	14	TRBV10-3	TGTGCCATCAGGACGACTAGTCAGGCATCTGAGCAGTTCTTC	CAIRTTSQASEQFF